This T cell receptor beta chain was observed in a study of cytomegalovirus exposure and HLA in healthy donors. Germline-derived CDR1 and CDR2 are SNHLY and FYNNEI. This CDR3 has 12 amino acids. Trimming removed 8 bases at V and 4 bases at J, with 11 bases between. Primers: 60 Vbeta forward and 13 Jbeta reverse. Sequencing used immunoSEQ multiplex PCR; TCRdb keeps in-frame clones, though not all of them. The table lists about 130,000 clones, 70% to 85% of them singletons. The chain has TRBV2 and TRBJ1-2, with D perhaps matching TRBD1 (5 bases). Sequencing was performed on PBMCs. This receptor was identified in a boy aged 5-17 years in good health and CMV-seronegative. CDR3 sequence: CASLGEVYGYTF. DNA of the CDR3: TGTGCCAGCCTGGGGGAGGTCTATGGCTACACCTTC.